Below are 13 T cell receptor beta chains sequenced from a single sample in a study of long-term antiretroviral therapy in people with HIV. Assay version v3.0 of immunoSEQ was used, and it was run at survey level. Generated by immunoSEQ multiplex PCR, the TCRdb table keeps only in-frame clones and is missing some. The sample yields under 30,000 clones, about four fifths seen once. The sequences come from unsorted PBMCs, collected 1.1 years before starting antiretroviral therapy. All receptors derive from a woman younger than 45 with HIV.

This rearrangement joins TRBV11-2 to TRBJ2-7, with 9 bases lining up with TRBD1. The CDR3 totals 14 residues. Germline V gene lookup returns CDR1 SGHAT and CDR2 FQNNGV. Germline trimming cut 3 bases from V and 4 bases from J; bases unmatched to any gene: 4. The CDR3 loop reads CASSLGTGSYEQYF. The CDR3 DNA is TGTGCCAGCAGCTTGGGGACAGGGTCTTACGAGCAGTACTTC.

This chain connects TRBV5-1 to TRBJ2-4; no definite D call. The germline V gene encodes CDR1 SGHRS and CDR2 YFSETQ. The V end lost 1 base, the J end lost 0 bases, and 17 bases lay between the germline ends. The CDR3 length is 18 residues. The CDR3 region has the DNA TGCGCCAGCAGCTTGTGGTATGGTGAACTCCTAGCCAAAAACATTCAGTACTTC. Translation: CASSLWYGELLAKNIQYF. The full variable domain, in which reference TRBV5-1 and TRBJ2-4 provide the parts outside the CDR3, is KAGVTQTPRYLIKTRGQQVTLSCSPISGHRSVSWYQQTPGQGLQFLFEYFSETQRNKGNFPGRFSGRQFSNSRSEMNVSTLELGDSALYLCASSLWYGELLAKNIQYFGAGTRLSVL.

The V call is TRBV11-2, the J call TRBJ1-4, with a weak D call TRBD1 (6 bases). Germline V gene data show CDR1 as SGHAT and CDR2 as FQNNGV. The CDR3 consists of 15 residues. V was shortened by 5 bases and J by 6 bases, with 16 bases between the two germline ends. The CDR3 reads CASSGRTDKDEKLFF. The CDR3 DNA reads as TGTGCCAGCAGCGGAAGGACAGATAAAGATGAAAAACTGTTTTTT.

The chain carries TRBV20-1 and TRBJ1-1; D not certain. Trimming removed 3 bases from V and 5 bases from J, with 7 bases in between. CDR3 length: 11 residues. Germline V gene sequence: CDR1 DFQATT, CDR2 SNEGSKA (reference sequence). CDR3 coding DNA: TGCAGTGCTAGGGAACAGACTGAAGCTTTCTTT. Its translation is CSAREQTEAFF.

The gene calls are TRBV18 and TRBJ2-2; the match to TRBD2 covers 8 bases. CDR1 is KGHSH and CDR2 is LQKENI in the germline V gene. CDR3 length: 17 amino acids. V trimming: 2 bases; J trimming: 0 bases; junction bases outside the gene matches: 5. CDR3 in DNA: TGTGCCAGCTCACCAGCGCGGGGGGACGCGAACACCGGGGAGCTGTTTTTT. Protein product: CASSPARGDANTGELFF.

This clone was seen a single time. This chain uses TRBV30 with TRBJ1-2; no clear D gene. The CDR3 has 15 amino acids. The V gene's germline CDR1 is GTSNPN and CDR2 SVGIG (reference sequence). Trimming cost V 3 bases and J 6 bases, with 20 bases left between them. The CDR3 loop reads CAWRNRGIGSHGYTF. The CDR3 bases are TGTGCCTGGAGGAACCGAGGGATTGGCTCTCATGGCTACACCTTC.

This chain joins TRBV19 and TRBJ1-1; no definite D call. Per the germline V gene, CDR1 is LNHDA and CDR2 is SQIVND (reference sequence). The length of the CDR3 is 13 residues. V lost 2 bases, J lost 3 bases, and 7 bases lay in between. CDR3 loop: CASSISGDTEAFF. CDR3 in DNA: TGTGCCAGTAGTATATCCGGGGACACTGAAGCTTTCTTT.

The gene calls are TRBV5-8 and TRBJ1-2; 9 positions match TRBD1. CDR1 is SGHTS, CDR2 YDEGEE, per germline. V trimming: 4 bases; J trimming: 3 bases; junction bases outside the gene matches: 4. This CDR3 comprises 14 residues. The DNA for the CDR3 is TGTGCCAGCAGCGTACAGGGGGCGGACTATGGCTACACCTTC. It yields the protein CASSVQGADYGYTF.

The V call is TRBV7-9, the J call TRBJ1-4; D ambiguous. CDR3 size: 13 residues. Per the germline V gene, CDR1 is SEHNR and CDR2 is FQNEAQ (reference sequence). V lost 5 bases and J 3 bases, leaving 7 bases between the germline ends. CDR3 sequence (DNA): TGTGCCAGCAGCCCCCAGGCTAATGAAAAACTGTTTTTT. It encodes CASSPQANEKLFF.

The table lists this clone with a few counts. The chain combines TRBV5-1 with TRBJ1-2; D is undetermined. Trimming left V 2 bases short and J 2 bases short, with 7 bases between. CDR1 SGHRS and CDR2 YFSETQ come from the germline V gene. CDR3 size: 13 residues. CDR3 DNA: TGCGCCAGCAGCTTAGACAAGAACTATGGCTACACCTTC. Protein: CASSLDKNYGYTF.

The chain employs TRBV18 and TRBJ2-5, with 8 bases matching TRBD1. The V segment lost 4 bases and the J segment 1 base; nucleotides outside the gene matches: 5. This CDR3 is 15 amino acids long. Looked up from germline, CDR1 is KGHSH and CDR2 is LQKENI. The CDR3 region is CASSLGTGVQETQYF. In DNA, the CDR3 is TGTGCCAGCTCACTAGGGACAGGAGTCCAAGAGACCCAGTACTTC.

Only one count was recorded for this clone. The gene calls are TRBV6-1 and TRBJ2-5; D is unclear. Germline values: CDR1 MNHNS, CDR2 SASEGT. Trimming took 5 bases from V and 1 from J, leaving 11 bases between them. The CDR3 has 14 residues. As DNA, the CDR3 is TGTGCCAGCAGTCTGCGGACCATCCAAGAGACCCAGTACTTC. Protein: CASSLRTIQETQYF.

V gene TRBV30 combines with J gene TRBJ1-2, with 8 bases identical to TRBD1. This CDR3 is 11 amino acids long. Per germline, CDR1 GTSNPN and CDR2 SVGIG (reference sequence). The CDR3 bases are TGTGCTGAAGGGACAGGCTATGGCTACACCTTC. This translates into CAEGTGYGYTF.